Each of the 3 T cell receptor beta chains below was sequenced from the same sample in a study of T-cell reconstitution after alpha-beta-depleted transplantation in children. The authors prepared the TCRbeta library with unique molecular identifiers. TCRdb itself ran the PCR reads through MiXCR, one entry per CDR3 protein. The sample holds 230,000 or so distinct CDR3 sequences, approximately 12% seen once. The specimen comprised PBMCs from the stem cell graft donor, sampled from the stem cell graft. The source is a human donor who donated a stem cell graft to a child with acute lymphoblastic leukemia.

This clonotype was detected many times. The chain links TRBV12-3 or TRBV12-4 to TRBJ2-7; weak D call: TRBD1 (6 bases). The CDR3 covers 14 residues. Trimming stripped 8 bases from V and 2 bases from J, with 16 bases between. CDR3 region: CASSDLNRAYEQYF. Written as DNA, the CDR3 is TGTGCCAGCTCTGACCTGAACAGGGCCTACGAGCAGTACTTC.

This clonotype was found many times. The chain couples TRBV7-9 to TRBJ2-7; D remains unclear. Trimming cost V 5 bases and J 0 bases, with 14 bases left between them. The CDR3 spans 15 residues. Germline V gives CDR1 SEHNR, CDR2 FQNEAQ (reference sequence). In nucleotides, the CDR3 is TGTGCCAGCAGCGGCGCTGGTAGGAGCTCCTACGAGCAGTACTTC. Translation gives CASSGAGRSSYEQYF.

At least ten counts were recorded for this clonotype. This chain links TRBV7-9 with TRBJ2-1, with TRBD2 matching 9 bases. The CDR3 is made up of 14 amino acids. The V gene's germline CDR1 is SEHNR and CDR2 FQNEAQ (reference sequence). Trimming at V came to 7 bases and at J to 4 bases, leaving 5 bases not matched to a gene. The CDR3 DNA sequence: TGTGCCAGCAAAACTAGCGGGCGATACAATGAGCAGTTCTTC. Residues: CASKTSGRYNEQFF.